Described below is a single T cell receptor (beta chain) sequence and its context. The antigen remains undetermined. The data were obtained in a study of cytomegalovirus exposure and HLA in healthy donors. Study-wide points: Rare TCR sequences dominated, though some public TCRs recurred in many donors.

The data were produced by immunoSEQ multiplex PCR, yet TCRdb's version contains in-frame clones alone and is incomplete. The repertoire holds roughly 60,000 clones, 85% to 95% seen once, with over 2% in the top ten. Per the germline V gene, CDR1 is LNHDA and CDR2 is SQIVND (reference sequence). V gave up 5 bases and J gave up 0 bases, with 11 bases separating them. The CDR3 length is 15 residues. The chain joins TRBV19 to TRBJ1-3; D possibly corresponds to TRBD1 (5 bases). This receptor was obtained from a man aged 18-30 years in good health and CMV-seronegative. Sequenced sample: PBMCs. CDR3 nucleotide sequence: TGTGCCAGTAGTGGGGCGGGGATCTCTGGAAACACCATATATTTT. Protein product: CASSGAGISGNTIYF.